These 20 T cell receptor beta chains were sequenced from one sample in a study of T cells in severe cutaneous drug reactions. The patients sequenced had a carbamazepine-induced Stevens-Johnson syndrome or toxic epidermal necrolysis reaction. Libraries were made by iRepertoire multiplex PCR with TCR subtype-specific primers for bulk and single-cell sequencing. TCRdb re-called the multiplex PCR reads; every CDR3 protein appears as one record, without DNA. The repertoire table contains roughly 5,500 distinct CDR3 sequences. The sequenced material came from PBMCs. These receptors were collected from a human donor with a severe cutaneous adverse drug reaction.

In terms of frequency, this clonotype is medium-sized. The chain recombines TRBV4-1 with TRBJ1-3. Germline CDR1 reads MGHRA; CDR2 reads YSYEKL. The CDR3 sequence is 16 residues long. CDR3 sequence reads: CASSQDRAASGNTIYF.

The genes are TRBV30 and TRBJ1-1; TCRdb's assignment of TRBD1 cannot be checked, as there is no DNA. Germline loops: CDR1 GTSNPN, CDR2 SVGIG (reference sequence). The CDR3 is 15 residues long. The CDR3 region is CAWSFPGRGNTEAFF.

This clonotype registers medium-sized by frequency. The chain uses TRBV7-9 and TRBJ2-3. The CDR3 runs 16 residues. Germline CDR1 SEHNR, CDR2 FQNEAQ (reference sequence). CDR3 sequence reads: CASSLALTASTDTQYF.

By frequency, this clonotype registers medium-sized (0.01 to 0.1%). The rearrangement joins TRBV27 to TRBJ2-7. The CDR3 extends over 13 amino acids. Germline-derived CDR1 and CDR2 are MNHEY and SMNVEV (reference sequence). The CDR3: CASSLFPQYEQYF.

This clonotype is identified as medium-sized from frequency. The CDR3 reads CASSLRGGNQPQHF. The chain links TRBV27 to TRBJ1-5; the TCRdb call, TRBD1, lacks DNA for checking. The V gene's germline CDR1 is MNHEY and CDR2 SMNVEV (reference sequence). The CDR3 is made up of 14 amino acids.

The chain uses TRBV12-5 and TRBJ2-1; TCRdb designates TRBD1, a call that cannot be tested without DNA. The CDR3 contains 15 residues. Germline V gene sequence: CDR1 LGHNT, CDR2 FRNRAP. The CDR3 protein is CASGSGTNPYNEQFF.

This rearrangement joins TRBV6-5 to TRBJ2-7. The CDR3 has 16 residues. Germline CDR1 MNHEY, CDR2 SVGAGI. CDR3 loop: CASSYRRSAEAYEQYF.

CDR3 amino acids: CASSPLGQASYEQYF. This sequence joins TRBV5-1 and TRBJ2-7; no DNA is available, so the TRBD1 call from TCRdb remains unchecked. CDR3 size: 15 residues. Germline loops: CDR1 SGHRS, CDR2 YFSETQ.

The V and J genes are TRBV7-2 and TRBJ2-7; TCRdb proposes TRBD1, but this gene call is untestable without DNA. The CDR3 is made up of 15 amino acids. Germline V gene sequence: CDR1 SGHTA, CDR2 FQGNSA. The CDR3 here is CASSAAGTAAYEQYF.

This chain connects TRBV27 to TRBJ2-2; checking the TCRdb D call of TRBD2 is not possible without DNA. From germline, CDR1 is MNHEY and CDR2 SMNVEV (reference sequence). This CDR3 spans 18 amino acids. This CDR3 is CASSITQGLAGGLGELFF.

The rearrangement joins TRBV3-1 to TRBJ1-5; lacking DNA, the TRBD1 call made by TCRdb goes unchecked. The germline gives CDR1 LGHDT, CDR2 YNNKEL (reference sequence). The CDR3 is made up of 20 amino acids. The CDR3 sequence is CASSQESGVETGETNQPQHF.

This clonotype is identified as medium-sized (0.01 to 0.1%) from frequency. The chain is built from TRBV28 and TRBJ2-5; TCRdb proposes TRBD2, but this gene call is untestable without DNA. This CDR3 spans 14 amino acids. Per germline, CDR1 MDHEN and CDR2 SYDVKM. CDR3 loop: CASSATSGKETQYF.

This clonotype is labeled medium-sized based on frequency. The chain uses TRBV27 and TRBJ1-3; TCRdb outputs TRBD1, but without DNA this stays unchecked. Germline lookup yields CDR1 MNHEY and CDR2 SMNVEV (reference sequence). This CDR3 has 15 amino acids. The CDR3 spells CASSFLGQGGNTIYF.

The rearrangement uses TRBV11-1 and TRBJ2-7; TCRdb proposes TRBD1, but this gene call is untestable without DNA. The germline CDR1 and CDR2 sequences are SGHAT and FQDESV (reference sequence). The CDR3 is made up of 14 amino acids. CDR3 loop: CASSRRDRPYEQYF. Drawing the rest from reference TRBV11-1 and TRBJ2-7, the complete variable domain is EAEVAQSPRYKITEKSQAVAFWCDPISGHATLYWYRQILGQGPELLVQFQDESVVDDSQLPKDRFSAERLKGVDSTLKIQPAELGDSAMYLCASSRRDRPYEQYFGPGTRLTVT.

This chain joins TRBV7-9 and TRBJ2-3; without DNA, the TCRdb call of TRBD2 cannot be checked. This CDR3 region has 15 residues. Looked up from germline, CDR1 is SEHNR and CDR2 is FQNEAQ (reference sequence). CDR3 sequence: CASSPGLAGVDTQYF.

The chain joins TRBV7-8 to TRBJ1-2; with no DNA, the TCRdb D assignment of TRBD1 cannot be verified. The length of the CDR3 is 15 residues. The germline gives CDR1 SGHVS, CDR2 FQNEAQ. CDR3 sequence: CASSSPGQGKGGYTF.

The J gene is TRBJ2-7, the V gene TRBV5-1. CDR3 length: 13 residues. CDR1 and CDR2 (germline): SGHRS, YFSETQ. CDR3 sequence reads: CASSLDNSYEQYF.

The chain combines TRBV9 with TRBJ1-1. Germline CDR1 SGDLS, CDR2 YYNGEE. This CDR3 region has 15 residues. CDR3: CASSDAGGPGAEAFF.

V is TRBV7-3 and J is TRBJ1-6. The CDR3 has 15 amino acids. Germline CDR1 reads SGHTA; CDR2 reads FQGTGA. The CDR3 here is CASSFSHLGNSPLHF.

This clonotype is deemed large by its frequency. The CDR3 loop is CASSREPLGSEKLFF. The chain recombines TRBV28 with TRBJ1-4. In germline, CDR1 is MDHEN, CDR2 SYDVKM. There are 15 residues in the CDR3.